This paragraph covers one TCR beta chain sequence. The V and J ends lost 6 bases and 3 bases respectively, with 19 bases between them. The CDR3 length is 16 residues. CDR1 and CDR2 from the germline V gene are MDHEN and SYDVKM. The protocol was immunoSEQ multiplex PCR, while the TCRdb copy is restricted to in-frame clones and leaves out a portion. The sample has fewer than 85,000 clones; around 90% are singletons. These data belong to a study of T cell changes during pregnancy in multiple sclerosis. The sample in question was peripheral blood, obtained in the second trimester of pregnancy. This chain uses TRBV28 with TRBJ2-3, with D maybe TRBD1 (6 bases). This receptor was obtained from a female donor with multiple sclerosis, enrolled in a pregnancy study. The CDR3, as DNA: TGTGCCAGCAGCTCACTACCAGGGGCAGGTACAGATACGCAGTATTTT. Its translation: CASSSLPGAGTDTQYF.